One and the same sample provided the 5 T cell receptor beta chains below, sequenced in a study of neurological immune-mediated disorders. From the 5' RACE reads, TCRdb called clonotypes with MiXCR, one entry per CDR3 protein. The repertoire consists of more than 75,000 distinct CDR3 sequences, with 10% occurring once and the leading ten covering 1.8%. The specimen sequenced was PBMCs. These receptors all stem from a man aged 40-55 years in good health.

This clonotype was found many times. V and J are TRBV7-8 and TRBJ1-3; weak D call: TRBD1 (5 bases). V lost 1 base to trimming and J lost 9 bases, with 7 bases between them. The CDR3 loop spans 12 amino acids. The germline CDR1 and CDR2 sequences are SGHVS and FQNEAQ. CDR3 loop: CASSLDGTTIYF. The CDR3 DNA reads TGTGCCAGCAGCTTAGACGGGACCACCATATATTTT.

The sample holds many counts of this clonotype. The chain recombines TRBV3-1 with TRBJ1-6; no clear D gene. V lost 4 bases to trimming and J lost 0 bases, with 13 bases between them. The CDR3 runs to 17 residues. Germline V gene sequence: CDR1 LGHDT, CDR2 YNNKEL (reference sequence). CDR3 coding DNA: TGTGCCAGCAGCCCCCTTGGAACAGCCTCCTATAATTCACCCCTCCACTTT. Translation: CASSPLGTASYNSPLHF.

Comment on this clonotype: Being one base from a much bigger clone, this may be a read error. The chain is built from TRBV27 and TRBJ2-7; D might be TRBD2 (7 bases). From germline, CDR1 is MNHEY and CDR2 SMNVEV (reference sequence). The CDR3 loop spans 14 amino acids. CDR3 in DNA: TGTGCCAGCAGTTTATCAGGGGGGGTCTACGAGCATTACTTC. Translating it yields CASSLSGGVYEHYF.

This clonotype occurred a few times. This chain links TRBV6-6 with TRBJ1-2; TRBD1 might be the D (5 bases). This CDR3 region has 14 residues. The V gene lost 6 bases and the J gene lost 2 bases, with 13 bases spanning the gap. CDR1 is MNHNY, CDR2 SVGAGI, per germline (reference sequence). In nucleotides, the CDR3 is TGTGCCAGCAGCTTTAAACAGGACAACTATGGCTACACCTTC. Protein sequence: CASSFKQDNYGYTF.

This clonotype occurred many times. CDR3 amino acids: CASSPQSGGTNNEQFF. CDR3 bases: TGTGCCAGCAGCCCCCAGAGCGGGGGGACAAACAATGAGCAGTTCTTC. V gene TRBV9 combines with J gene TRBJ2-1, with TRBD2 matching over 9 bases. V was pared by 4 bases and J by 5 bases, with 10 bases of the junction left unmatched. The germline gives CDR1 SGDLS, CDR2 YYNGEE. This CDR3 has 16 amino acids.